Sequencing of this T cell receptor beta chain was carried out in a study of Ad26.COV2.S vaccination and SARS-CoV-2 variants. Study details: Doses of Ad26.COV2.S were injected into muscle once or twice, 56 days apart.

About this clone: Antigen specificity is unknown.

Deletions cut 6 bases from V and 1 base from J, with 13 bases between. Germline V CDR1 and CDR2: MNHEY, SVGEGT. The CDR3 is 15 amino acids. The treatment: some 20 received Ad26.COV2.S at low or high dose, single or two shots; about 5 received placebo; per-sample allocation not given. On day 63 after the first injection, vaccine and placebo recipients gave samples. Whoever gave the sample was an adult aged 18-55 years in Boston. Repertoires were generated with immunoSEQ multiplex PCR, while TCRdb's copy carries only in-frame clones and drops some. The sample shows around 450,000 clones, 75% to 95% of them seen only once. Study-wide results and limits: CD8+ and CD4+ T cells specific for spike reportedly responded with substantial breadth after vaccination. Vaccine recipients and placebo recipients showed similar non-spike TCR breadth.

This clonotype originated in a person between 18 and 65 years old who received the Ad26.COV2.S COVID-19 vaccine or a placebo. This material consisted of peripheral blood, taken in a trial of Ad26.COV2.S vaccine versus placebo. The V call is TRBV6-2 or TRBV6-3, the J call TRBJ1-5, with a weak D call TRBD1 (6 bases). CDR3 DNA sequence: TGTGCCAGCAGCAGAGGACAGTCGAGCAATCAGCCCCAGCATTTT. This encodes CASSRGQSSNQPQHF.